A single sample is the source of the 32 T cell receptor beta chains below, sequenced in a study of blood T cell repertoires in COVID-19. Here immunoSEQ multiplex PCR was the method, and the copy in TCRdb shows in-frame clones only, minus some. Found here are about 170,000 clones, 80% to 90% of them singletons; the top ten hold approximately 11%. The sample comprised peripheral blood. These TCRs come from a woman aged 55-70 years with COVID-19, enrolled during active disease.

The V gene is TRBV30, the J gene TRBJ2-2; TRBD1 is a possible D gene (5 bases). V lost 0 bases to trimming and J lost 6 bases, with 23 bases between them. The germline V gene encodes CDR1 GTSNPN and CDR2 SVGIG (reference sequence). The CDR3 sequence is 18 residues long. DNA of the CDR3: TGTGCCTGGAGTGTACGAAGGTCTGGCAGGGCGGTCGCCGGGGAGCTGTTTTTT. It yields the protein CAWSVRRSGRAVAGELFF.

The gene calls are TRBV19 and TRBJ2-7; TRBD1 matches 10 bases. This CDR3 is 15 amino acids long. Per the germline V gene, CDR1 is LNHDA and CDR2 is SQIVND (reference sequence). V was pared by 8 bases and J by 4 bases, with 11 bases of the junction left unmatched. The CDR3 here is CASAMGQGFNYEQYF. As DNA, the CDR3 is TGTGCCAGTGCTATGGGACAGGGGTTTAATTACGAGCAGTACTTC. Using reference TRBV19 and TRBJ2-7 for the parts outside the CDR3, the full variable domain is DGGITQSPKYLFRKEGQNVTLSCEQNLNHDAMYWYRQDPGQGLRLIYYSQIVNDFQKGDIAEGYSVSREKKESFPLTVTSAQKNPTAFYLCASAMGQGFNYEQYFGPGTRLTVT.

A single count supports this clone. The chain employs TRBV7-9 and TRBJ1-2; 8 bases align to TRBD1. The V and J ends lost 4 bases and 4 bases, in that order; junction bases with no gene match: 11. CDR1 is SEHNR, CDR2 FQNEAQ, per germline (reference sequence). This CDR3 is built from 16 residues. The DNA of the CDR3 is TGTGCCAGCAGCTCCGTTACCGGGACAGGTTTCTATGGCTACACCTTC. Translation gives CASSSVTGTGFYGYTF.

The rearrangement uses TRBV5-4 and TRBJ1-3; 7 nucleotides agree with TRBD1. Germline CDR1 reads SGHNT; CDR2 reads YYREEE (reference sequence). This CDR3 is 19 amino acids long. The ends lost 3 bases at V and 0 bases at J; junction bases unmatched: 15. CDR3 nucleotides: TGTGCCAGCAGCTCTTCGAAGAGCCGGGACAGCAACTCTGGAAACACCATATATTTT. It codes for CASSSSKSRDSNSGNTIYF.

This CDR3 reads CASYPDRNTEAFF. DNA of the CDR3: TGCGCCAGCTACCCTGACAGGAACACTGAAGCTTTCTTT. The chain recombines TRBV5-1 with TRBJ1-1; D perhaps matches TRBD1 (5 bases). The V end was cut by 7 bases, the J end by 1 base, with 11 bases between. The CDR3 length is 13 residues. Germline V CDR1 and CDR2: SGHRS, YFSETQ.

This clone appeared a single time. V gene TRBV21-1 combines with J gene TRBJ2-5; the table's D call, TRBD1, has no DNA check behind it. TRBV21-1 is a pseudogene locus. This CDR3 region has 14 residues. The CDR3 here is CATRQVKPKETQYF. The CDR3 bases are TGTGCCACCCGACAGGTGAAGCCAAAAGAGACCCAGTACTTC.

Here the CDR3 reads CASSFAFDRSSYEQYF. CDR3 nucleotide sequence: TGTGCCAGCAGCTTTGCTTTTGACAGGTCCTCCTACGAGCAGTACTTC. The chain uses TRBV13 and TRBJ2-7; D possibly corresponds to TRBD1 (6 bases). The germline V gene has CDR1 PRHDT and CDR2 FYEKMQ (reference sequence). The CDR3 length is 16 residues. The ends were cut back, 3 bases at V and 0 bases at J, with 15 bases in the middle. The entire variable domain, with the rest obtained from reference TRBV13 and TRBJ2-7, is as follows: AAGVIQSPRHLIKEKRETATLKCYPIPRHDTVYWYQQGPGQDPQFLISFYEKMQSDKGSIPDRFSAQQFSDYHSELNMSSLELGDSALYFCASSFAFDRSSYEQYFGPGTRLTVT.

The CDR3 region is CASSLEGLAGGSSYEQYF. The CDR3 region has the DNA TGTGCCAGCAGCTTGGAGGGACTAGCGGGAGGGAGCTCCTACGAGCAGTACTTC. This chain joins TRBV5-4 and TRBJ2-7, with 16 bases identical to TRBD2. CDR1 and CDR2 (germline): SGHNT, YYREEE (reference sequence). The CDR3 consists of 18 residues. J lost 0 bases, V lost 0 bases, and 3 bases had no gene match.

This chain uses TRBV5-4 with TRBJ2-2; D gene unclear. This CDR3 is built from 15 residues. Germline CDR1 reads SGHNT; CDR2 reads YYREEE (reference sequence). The V end was cut by 3 bases, the J end by 0 bases, with 9 bases between. In DNA, the CDR3 is TGTGCCAGCAGCTCCCACAACGCGAACACCGGGGAGCTGTTTTTT. This gives the protein CASSSHNANTGELFF.

The chain combines TRBV7-3 with TRBJ1-5, with D perhaps TRBD1 (5 bases). Germline V lookup: CDR1 SGHTA, CDR2 FQGTGA. V lost 5 bases, J lost 8 bases, and 13 bases lay in between. The CDR3 consists of 13 residues. In nucleotides, the CDR3 is TGTGCCAGCAGCCGCGGGAGGGGCGAGCCCCAGCATTTT. It translates to CASSRGRGEPQHF.

The chain joins TRBV29-1 to TRBJ1-2; D perhaps matches TRBD1 (6 bases). This CDR3 is built from 13 residues. Germline CDR1 and CDR2: SQVTM and ANQGSEA. V was shortened by 6 bases and J by 8 bases, with 19 bases between the two germline ends. The CDR3 region is CSVPSSQGWGYTF. The CDR3 DNA reads TGCAGCGTCCCGAGCTCGCAGGGGTGGGGCTACACCTTC.

The V and J genes are TRBV11-3 and TRBJ2-3; D unresolved. This CDR3 is built from 12 residues. Germline V gene sequence: CDR1 SGHNT, CDR2 YENEEA. V lost 8 bases and J lost 4, with 10 bases in between. The CDR3 sequence is CASSVLADTQYF. In DNA form, the CDR3 reads TGTGCCAGCTCGGTGTTGGCAGATACGCAGTATTTT.

The chain combines TRBV19 with TRBJ1-3; 8 positions match TRBD1. The V segment lost 4 bases and the J segment 0 bases; nucleotides outside the gene matches: 8. The CDR3 runs to 17 residues. Germline V gives CDR1 LNHDA, CDR2 SQIVND (reference sequence). CDR3 region: CASSRGTGWSSGNTIYF. The CDR3 region has the DNA TGTGCCAGTAGTAGGGGGACAGGCTGGAGCTCTGGAAACACCATATATTTT.

The sample holds a few counts of this clone. The chain combines TRBV15 with TRBJ1-6, with D maybe TRBD1 (5 bases). Germline V gene sequence: CDR1 LNHNV, CDR2 YYDKDF (reference sequence). The CDR3 consists of 16 residues. Deletions cut 3 bases from V and 0 bases from J, with 9 bases between. The CDR3 loop reads CATSRGGSSYNSPLHF. CDR3 DNA sequence: TGTGCCACCAGCAGGGGGGGGAGCTCCTATAATTCACCCCTCCACTTT. Full variable domain (missing parts from reference TRBV15 and TRBJ1-6): DAMVIQNPRYQVTQFGKPVTLSCSQTLNHNVMYWYQQKSSQAPKLLFHYYDKDFNNEADTPDNFQSRRPNTSFCFLDIRSPGLGDTAMYLCATSRGGSSYNSPLHFGNGTRLTVT.

V and J are TRBV7-2 and TRBJ1-5; D not resolved. The CDR3 is 14 amino acids. CDR1 is SGHTA and CDR2 is FQGNSA in the germline V gene. Between the trimmed V and J ends, which lost 0 bases and 6 bases, there was a span of 9 bases. The CDR3: CASSLAPVFQPQHF. The CDR3 DNA is TGTGCCAGCAGCTTAGCCCCTGTTTTTCAGCCCCAGCATTTT.

The table lists this clone with a count of one. This chain links TRBV9 with TRBJ2-3; TRBD2 matches at 8 bases. V shed 4 bases and J 4 bases; nucleotides not matched to a gene: 8. The CDR3 has 15 residues. CDR1 is SGDLS and CDR2 is YYNGEE in the germline V gene. The CDR3 coding sequence is TGTGCCAGCAGCCCCAGCGGGAGTCCCGCAGATACGCAGTATTTT. Protein sequence: CASSPSGSPADTQYF.

The rearrangement joins TRBV30 to TRBJ2-2; 9 bases agree with TRBD2. V was pared by 0 bases and J by 1 base, with 6 bases of the junction left unmatched. The germline V gene encodes CDR1 GTSNPN and CDR2 SVGIG (reference sequence). This CDR3 is 17 amino acids long. The CDR3 DNA sequence: TGTGCCTGGAGTGTACGCCTAGCGGGATGGAACACCGGGGAGCTGTTTTTT. Translated, it gives CAWSVRLAGWNTGELFF.

CDR3 coding DNA: TGTGCTCCCTGGGCGGGGGCGGTAGGTGAAAAACTGTTTTTT. Translation: CAPWAGAVGEKLFF. The chain combines TRBV21-1 with TRBJ1-4. TRBV21-1 is termed a pseudogene. This CDR3 contains 14 residues.

This clone has more than one count but fewer than ten. The chain joins TRBV5-1 to TRBJ1-2; the D is unclear. The germline CDR1 and CDR2 sequences are SGHRS and YFSETQ. This CDR3 has 16 residues. V gave up 3 bases and J gave up 1 base, with 16 bases separating them. The DNA for the CDR3 is TGCGCCAGCAGCTCCAGGAGAGGCGGGTTTAACTATGGCTACACCTTC. This translates into CASSSRRGGFNYGYTF.

The chain joins TRBV11-1 to TRBJ2-7; 9 bases align to TRBD2. This CDR3 comprises 15 residues. Trimming cost V 0 bases and J 7 bases; bases outside gene matches: 7. Germline V lookup: CDR1 SGHAT, CDR2 FQDESV (reference sequence). CDR3 coding DNA: TGTGCCAGCAGCTTAGCGGGACTAGCCCTAGGAGAGCAGTACTTC. It is translated as CASSLAGLALGEQYF.

The chain joins TRBV3-1 (or the pseudogene TRBV3-2) to TRBJ2-7; 9 bases map to TRBD2. CDR1 LGHDT and CDR2 YNNKEL come from the germline V gene (reference sequence). Trimming took 1 base from V and 1 from J; bases not matched to a gene: 11. This CDR3 is built from 18 residues. The CDR3 is CASSQVKRAGGLSYEQYF. The DNA for the CDR3 is TGTGCCAGCAGCCAAGTAAAGCGGGCGGGAGGGTTATCCTACGAGCAGTACTTC.

The rearrangement uses TRBV28 and TRBJ1-2, with 12 nucleotides matching TRBD1. J was trimmed by 7 bases and V by 6 bases; bases with no gene match: 15. The CDR3 is 17 residues long. The V gene's germline CDR1 is MDHEN and CDR2 SYDVKM. CDR3 loop: CASSLFRGGQGAAGYTF. CDR3 DNA: TGTGCCAGCAGCCTTTTCCGGGGGGGACAGGGGGCGGCTGGCTACACCTTC.

The J gene is TRBJ2-7, the V gene TRBV10-3; D might be TRBD1 (7 bases). There are 14 residues in the CDR3. Trimming shortened V by 4 bases and J by 0 bases, and 10 bases separated the two germline ends. Per germline, CDR1 ENHRY and CDR2 SYGVKD. The CDR3 sequence: CAISGQGLSYEQYF. CDR3 DNA: TGTGCCATCAGTGGACAGGGACTCTCCTACGAGCAGTACTTC.

The V and J genes are TRBV7-9 and TRBJ1-1; possibly TRBD1 for D (5 bases). V lost 5 bases and J 5 bases, leaving 9 bases between the germline ends. Germline CDR1 SEHNR, CDR2 FQNEAQ (reference sequence). The length of the CDR3 is 12 residues. CDR3 in amino acids: CASSQGVTEAFF. CDR3 DNA sequence: TGTGCCAGCAGCCAAGGGGTGACTGAAGCTTTCTTT.

The chain employs TRBV5-1 and TRBJ2-3; 10 bases are shared with TRBD1. CDR1 is SGHRS, CDR2 YFSETQ, per germline. The CDR3 is made up of 15 amino acids. Losses at the gene ends were 6 bases for V and 0 bases for J; bases not matched to a gene: 4. CDR3 in amino acids: CASIGTGASTDTQYF. The CDR3, as DNA: TGCGCCAGCATCGGGACAGGGGCTAGCACAGATACGCAGTATTTT.

This chain connects TRBV10-3 to TRBJ1-1; 10 bases are a match to TRBD1. The CDR3 runs to 13 residues. V lost 6 bases, J lost 4 bases, and 2 bases stayed unmatched. From germline, CDR1 is ENHRY and CDR2 SYGVKD. CDR3 in amino acids: CAISRQGATEAFF. The CDR3 region has the DNA TGTGCCATCAGCAGACAGGGGGCCACTGAAGCTTTCTTT.

The chain links TRBV6-5 to TRBJ2-5, with a possible D match to TRBD2 (5 bases). CDR3 length equals 13 residues. Looked up from germline, CDR1 is MNHEY and CDR2 is SVGAGI. V was cut by 10 bases and J by 3 bases, with 15 bases left in between. Here the CDR3 DNA reads TGTGCCAACCGGGGTCTAGGGAAAGAGACCCAGTACTTC. Translated, it gives CANRGLGKETQYF.

The chain is built from TRBV14 and TRBJ2-2; D perhaps matches TRBD1 (5 bases). Germline V gene data show CDR1 as SGHDN and CDR2 as FVKESK. This CDR3 is 15 amino acids long. V was clipped by 1 base and J by 4 bases, with 10 bases between them. CDR3 DNA sequence: TGTGCCAGCAGCCAAGTTGCGCAGGGCACCGGGGAGCTGTTTTTT. Its translation: CASSQVAQGTGELFF.

The V and J genes are TRBV5-4 and TRBJ1-1, with D possibly TRBD1 on 6 matching bases. CDR1 is SGHNT and CDR2 is YYREEE in the germline V gene (reference sequence). Trimming took off 3 bases at V and 6 bases at J, with 12 bases between the two ends. The CDR3 runs 13 residues. The CDR3 here is CASSSRGWSEAFF. In nucleotides, the CDR3 is TGTGCCAGCAGCTCCAGGGGCTGGTCTGAAGCTTTCTTT.

The V gene is TRBV7-9, the J gene TRBJ2-7, with TRBD1 as a possible D gene (5 bases). V shed 1 base and J shed 3 bases, with 13 bases lying between them. The germline CDR1 and CDR2 sequences are SEHNR and FQNEAQ (reference sequence). The CDR3 covers 15 residues. For the CDR3, the DNA is TGTGCCAGCAGCTTAGGTACATTTGGACACTACGAGCAGTACTTC. It is translated as CASSLGTFGHYEQYF.

The chain carries TRBV5-1 and TRBJ2-5; 7 bases are a match to TRBD1. V shed 0 bases and J 5 bases; nucleotides not matched to a gene: 4. The CDR3 sequence is 14 residues long. Germline CDR1 reads SGHRS; CDR2 reads YFSETQ. The CDR3 bases are TGCGCCAGCAGCTTGGGACAGGGAAGGGAGACCCAGTACTTC. Translation gives CASSLGQGRETQYF.

This chain connects TRBV12-3 or TRBV12-4 to TRBJ2-7; D is possibly TRBD1 (6 bases). CDR3 size: 13 residues. V was trimmed by 2 bases and J by 6 bases, leaving 11 bases between them. CDR3 nucleotides: TGTGCCAGCAGTTTATTGGGGGCCGGCGAGCAGTACTTC. The encoded protein is CASSLLGAGEQYF.